This TCR beta chain is drawn from a study of blood T cell repertoires in COVID-19. Study as a whole: From T cells, B-cell-depleted T cells, or PBMCs came the material, which was cDNA or gDNA.

Produced via immunoSEQ multiplex PCR; TCRdb's table is partial and in-frame only. The sample has more than 70,000 clones; around four fifths are singletons. This CDR3 is built from 17 residues. This receptor was identified in a human donor in a cohort sampled during active COVID-19. The sequencing input was peripheral blood. The chain carries TRBV1 and TRBJ2-3; TRBD2 is taken as the D call from the table, unchecked against the DNA. TRBV1 is a listed pseudogene. The CDR3 DNA follows: TGCACCAGCAGCCAAGAAGAACTAGCGGGGGGGCCCAATACGCAGTATTTT. Translation gives CTSSQEELAGGPNTQYF.